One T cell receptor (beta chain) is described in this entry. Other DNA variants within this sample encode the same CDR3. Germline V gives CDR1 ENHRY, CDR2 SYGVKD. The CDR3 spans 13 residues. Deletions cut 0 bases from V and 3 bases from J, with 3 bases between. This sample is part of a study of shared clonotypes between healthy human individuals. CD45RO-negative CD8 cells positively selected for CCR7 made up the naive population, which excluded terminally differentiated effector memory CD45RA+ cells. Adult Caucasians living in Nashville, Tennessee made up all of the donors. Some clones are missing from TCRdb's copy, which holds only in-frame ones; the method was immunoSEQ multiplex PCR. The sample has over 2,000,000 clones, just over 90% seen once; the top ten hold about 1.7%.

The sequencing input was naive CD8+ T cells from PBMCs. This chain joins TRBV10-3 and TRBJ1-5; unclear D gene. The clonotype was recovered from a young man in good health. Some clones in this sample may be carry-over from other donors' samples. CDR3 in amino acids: CAISESINQPQHF. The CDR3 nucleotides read TGTGCCATCAGTGAGTCGATCAATCAGCCCCAGCATTTT.